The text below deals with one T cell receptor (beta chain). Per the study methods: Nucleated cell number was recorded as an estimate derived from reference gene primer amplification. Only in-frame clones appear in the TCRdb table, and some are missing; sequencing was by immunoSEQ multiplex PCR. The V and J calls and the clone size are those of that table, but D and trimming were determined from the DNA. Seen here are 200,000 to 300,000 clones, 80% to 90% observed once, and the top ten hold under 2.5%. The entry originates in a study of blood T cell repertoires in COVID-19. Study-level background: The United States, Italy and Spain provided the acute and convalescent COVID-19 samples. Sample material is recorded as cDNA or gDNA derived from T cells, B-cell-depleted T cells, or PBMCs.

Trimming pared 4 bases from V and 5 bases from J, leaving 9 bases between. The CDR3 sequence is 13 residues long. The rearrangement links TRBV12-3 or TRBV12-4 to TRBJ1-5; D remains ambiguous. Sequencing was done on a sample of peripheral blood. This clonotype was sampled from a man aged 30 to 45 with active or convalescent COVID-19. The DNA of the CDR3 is TGTGCCAGCAGTTCGACAATTGATCAGCCCCAGCATTTT. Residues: CASSSTIDQPQHF.